This T cell receptor beta chain was profiled in a study of pediatric ulcerative colitis. Study background: Disease was pancolitis in several and left-sided in two, histology-confirmed.

With respect to this clone: The antigen remains unidentified.

The CDR3 extends over 16 amino acids. CDR1 and CDR2 (germline): MNHEY, SVGAGI. V gave up 0 bases and J gave up 5 bases; unmatched junction bases: 7. Overall study findings and caveats: Ulcerative colitis patients shared more blood-rectal clones than controls. Rectal pinch biopsies may include blood-derived T cells.

One to two pinch biopsies were taken from the rectum during colonoscopy. Generated by immunoSEQ multiplex PCR, the TCRdb table keeps only in-frame clones and is missing some. The table shows 40,000 to 55,000 clones, with around 78% occurring only once. The chain is built from TRBV6-5 and TRBJ1-2, with 9 bases that match TRBD1. The sequence was collected from a girl between 10 and 17 years old with moderate ulcerative colitis. Sequenced sample: gut tissue. CDR3 sequence: CASSYSPGQGRYGYTF. For the CDR3, the DNA is TGTGCCAGCAGTTACTCACCGGGACAGGGACGGTATGGCTACACCTTC.